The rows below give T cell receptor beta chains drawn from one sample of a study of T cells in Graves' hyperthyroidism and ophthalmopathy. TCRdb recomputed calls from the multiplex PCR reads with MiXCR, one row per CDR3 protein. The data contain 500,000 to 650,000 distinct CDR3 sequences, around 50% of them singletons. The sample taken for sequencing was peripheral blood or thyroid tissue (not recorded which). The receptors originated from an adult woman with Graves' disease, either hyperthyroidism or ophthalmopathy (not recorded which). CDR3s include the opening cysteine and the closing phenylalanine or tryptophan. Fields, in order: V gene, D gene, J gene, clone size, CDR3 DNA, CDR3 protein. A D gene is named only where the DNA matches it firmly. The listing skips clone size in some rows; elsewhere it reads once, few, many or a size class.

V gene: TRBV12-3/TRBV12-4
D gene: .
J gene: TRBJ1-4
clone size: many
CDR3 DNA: TGTGCCAGCAGGAGGGACCAAGGGGATGAAAAACTGTTTTTT
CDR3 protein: CASRRDQGDEKLFF

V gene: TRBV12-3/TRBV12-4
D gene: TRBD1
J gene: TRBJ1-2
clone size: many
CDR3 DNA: TGTGCCAGCACCGCGACAGGGCTATGGGGCTACACCTTC
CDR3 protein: CASTATGLWGYTF

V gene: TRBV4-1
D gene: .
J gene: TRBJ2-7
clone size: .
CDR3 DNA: TGCGCCAGCAGCCAAGATAGGGGAGACACCTACGAGCAGTACTTC
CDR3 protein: CASSQDRGDTYEQYF

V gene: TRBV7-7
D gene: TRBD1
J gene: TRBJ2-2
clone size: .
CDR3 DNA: TGTGCCAGCGGGGACAGGGTATCCACCGGGGAGCTGTTTTTT
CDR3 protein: CASGDRVSTGELFF

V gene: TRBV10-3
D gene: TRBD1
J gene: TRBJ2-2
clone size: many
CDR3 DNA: TGTGCCATCAGTCCGAGACAGGGGAACACCGGGGAGCTGTTTTTT
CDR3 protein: CAISPRQGNTGELFF

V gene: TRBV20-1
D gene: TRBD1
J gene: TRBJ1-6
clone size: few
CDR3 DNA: TGCAGTGCTAGACCGGGACAGGGTTCACCCCTCCACTTT
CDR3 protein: CSARPGQGSPLHF

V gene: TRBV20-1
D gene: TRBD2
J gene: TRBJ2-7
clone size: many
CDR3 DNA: TGCAGCTGGGGGGGTCCCGGGGAGCAGTACTTC
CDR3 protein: CSWGGPGEQYF

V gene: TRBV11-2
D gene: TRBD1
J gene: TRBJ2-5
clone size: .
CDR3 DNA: TGTGCCAGCCAGGGACAGCCCCAAGAGACCCAGTACTTC
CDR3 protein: CASQGQPQETQYF

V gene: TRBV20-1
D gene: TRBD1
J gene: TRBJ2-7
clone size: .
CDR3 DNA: TGCAGTGCTAGAGATGGACAGGGGAACCACGAGCAGTACTTC
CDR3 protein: CSARDGQGNHEQYF

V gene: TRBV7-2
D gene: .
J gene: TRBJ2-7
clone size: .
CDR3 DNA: TGCGCCAGCAGCCAAGGTGAGGGTCGCGAGCAGTACTTC
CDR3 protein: CASSQGEGREQYF

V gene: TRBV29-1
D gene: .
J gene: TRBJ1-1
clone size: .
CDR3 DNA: TGCAGCGTTGGTTGGGCCAGCTTAATGAACACTGAAGCTTTCTTT
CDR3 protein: CSVGWASLMNTEAFF

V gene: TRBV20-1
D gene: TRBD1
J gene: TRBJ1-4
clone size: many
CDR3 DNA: TGCAGTGCAAGCGGCAGGGGGCATGAAAAACTGTTTTTT
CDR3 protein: CSASGRGHEKLFF

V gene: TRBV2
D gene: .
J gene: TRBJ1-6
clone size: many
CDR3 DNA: TGTGCCAGCAGTGAAGCTCTGGGGGCTTATTCACCCCTCCACTTT
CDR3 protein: CASSEALGAYSPLHF

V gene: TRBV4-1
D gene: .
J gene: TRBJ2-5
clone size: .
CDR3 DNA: TGCGCCAGCAGCCAAGATTCTCCGGGGACTCAAGAGACCCAGTACTTC
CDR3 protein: CASSQDSPGTQETQYF

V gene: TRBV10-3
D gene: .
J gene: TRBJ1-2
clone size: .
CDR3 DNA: TGTGCCATCAGGAAGACTAGCGGCTACACCTTC
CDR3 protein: CAIRKTSGYTF

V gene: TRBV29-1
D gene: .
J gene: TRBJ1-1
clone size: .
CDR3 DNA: TGCAGCGTTGCGGCCTCAGCCTTGAGAGCTTTCTTT
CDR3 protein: CSVAASALRAFF

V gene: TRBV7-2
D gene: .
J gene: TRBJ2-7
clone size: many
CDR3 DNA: TGTGCCAGCAGCCCTCAGGGCCTATCCTCCTACGAGCAGTACTTC
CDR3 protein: CASSPQGLSSYEQYF

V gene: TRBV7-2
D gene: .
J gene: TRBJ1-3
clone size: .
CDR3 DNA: TGTGCCAGCAGGCCCAGGGAGTCTGGAAACACCATATATTTT
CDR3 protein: CASRPRESGNTIYF

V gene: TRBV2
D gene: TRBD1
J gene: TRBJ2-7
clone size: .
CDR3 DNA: TGTGCCAGCAGTTCGACAGGGGGCGACGAGCAGTACTTC
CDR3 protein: CASSSTGGDEQYF

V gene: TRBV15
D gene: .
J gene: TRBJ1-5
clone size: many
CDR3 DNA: TGTGCCACCAGCCCCCGTAGCAATCAGCCCCAGCATTTT
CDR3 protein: CATSPRSNQPQHF

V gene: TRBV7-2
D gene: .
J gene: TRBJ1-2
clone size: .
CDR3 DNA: TGTGCCAGCAGTTACCGGGGCCCTAGAGGCTACACCTTC
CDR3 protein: CASSYRGPRGYTF

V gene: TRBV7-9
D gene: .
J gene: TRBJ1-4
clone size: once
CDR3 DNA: TGCGCCAGCAGCCAAATTGGACAAAAACTGTTTTTT
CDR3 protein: CASSQIGQKLFF

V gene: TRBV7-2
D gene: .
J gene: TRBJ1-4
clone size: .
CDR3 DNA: TGTGCCAGCAGCTTACCATGGGGAAAACTGTTTTTT
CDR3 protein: CASSLPWGKLFF

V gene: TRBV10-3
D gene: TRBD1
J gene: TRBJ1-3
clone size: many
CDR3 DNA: TGTGCCATCAGTGAAACAGGGGGTACTGGAAACACCATATATTTT
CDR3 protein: CAISETGGTGNTIYF

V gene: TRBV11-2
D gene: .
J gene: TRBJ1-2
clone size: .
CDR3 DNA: TGTGCCAGCAGCGGGAGGGCTGTGGGCTACACCTTC
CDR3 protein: CASSGRAVGYTF

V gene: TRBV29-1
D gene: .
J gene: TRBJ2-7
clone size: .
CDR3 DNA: TGCAGCAGTTATAGAGGGGATGCCTACGAGCAGTACTTC
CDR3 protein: CSSYRGDAYEQYF

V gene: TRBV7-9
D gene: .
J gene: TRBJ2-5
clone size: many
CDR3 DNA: TGTGCCAGCAGCCCACGCCCGGAGTTCCAAGAGACCCAGTACTTC
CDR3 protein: CASSPRPEFQETQYF

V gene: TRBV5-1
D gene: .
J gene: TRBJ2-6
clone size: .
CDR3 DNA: TGCGCCAGCAGCTTGGGACAGGTCAACGTCCTGACTTTC
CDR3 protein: CASSLGQVNVLTF

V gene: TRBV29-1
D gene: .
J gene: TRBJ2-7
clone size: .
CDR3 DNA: TGCAGCGAGGGACCGGGGAACACCTACGAGCAGTACTTC
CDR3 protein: CSEGPGNTYEQYF

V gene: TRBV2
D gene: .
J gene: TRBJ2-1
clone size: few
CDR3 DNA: TGTGCCAGCAGTGAAGAGGGGATTGATGAGCAGTTCTTC
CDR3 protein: CASSEEGIDEQFF

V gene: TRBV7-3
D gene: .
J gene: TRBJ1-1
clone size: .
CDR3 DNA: TGTGCCAGCAGCCAAGCGTCGGGGACCGCGTATGAAGCTTTCTTT
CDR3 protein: CASSQASGTAYEAFF

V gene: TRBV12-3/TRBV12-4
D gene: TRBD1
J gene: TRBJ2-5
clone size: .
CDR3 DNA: TGTGCCAGCAGTTTACTGGGACAGCCACAAGAGACCCAGTACTTC
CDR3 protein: CASSLLGQPQETQYF

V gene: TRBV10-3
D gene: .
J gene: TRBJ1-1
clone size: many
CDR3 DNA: TGTGCCATCAGTGCGGTCCAGGGGAGTACTGAAGCTTTCTTT
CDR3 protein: CAISAVQGSTEAFF

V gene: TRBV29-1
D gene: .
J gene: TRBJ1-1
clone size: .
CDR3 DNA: TGCAGCCACGTCTCAGGGACTGAAGCTTTCTTT
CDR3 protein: CSHVSGTEAFF

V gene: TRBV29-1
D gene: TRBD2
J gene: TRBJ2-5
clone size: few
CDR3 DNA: TGCAGCGGGGGACTAGCGTTACAAGAGACCCAGTACTTC
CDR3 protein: CSGGLALQETQYF

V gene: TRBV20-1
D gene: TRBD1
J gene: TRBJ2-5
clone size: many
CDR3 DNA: TGCAGTGCTAGATTCCACCGGGACAGAGACCAAGAGACCCAGTACTTC
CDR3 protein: CSARFHRDRDQETQYF

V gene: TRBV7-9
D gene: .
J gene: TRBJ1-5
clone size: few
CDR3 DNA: TGTGCCAGCAGCCCTAACAATCAGCCCCAGCATTTT
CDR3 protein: CASSPNNQPQHF

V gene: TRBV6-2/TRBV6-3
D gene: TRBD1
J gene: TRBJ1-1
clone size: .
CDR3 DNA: TGTGCCAGTATCGACAGGGGAGAAACTGAAGCTTTCTTT
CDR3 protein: CASIDRGETEAFF

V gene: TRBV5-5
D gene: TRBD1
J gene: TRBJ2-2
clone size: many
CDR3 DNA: TGTGCCAGCAGATGGGACAGTTATGGCGGGGAGCTGTTTTTT
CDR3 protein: CASRWDSYGGELFF

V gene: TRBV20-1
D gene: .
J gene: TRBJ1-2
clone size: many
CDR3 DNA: TGCAGTGCTACACTAGGGACCGCCTATGGCTACACCTTC
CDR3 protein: CSATLGTAYGYTF

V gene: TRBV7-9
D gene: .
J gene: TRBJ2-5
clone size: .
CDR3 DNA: TGTGCCAGCAGCCTCCGGGAACGTCCCCAGCGCAAACAAGAGACCCAGTACTTC
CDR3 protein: CASSLRERPQRKQETQYF

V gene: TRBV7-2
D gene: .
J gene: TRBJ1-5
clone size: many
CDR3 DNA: TGTGCCAGCAGCTTAGAGGCAGGGCAGCCGTTGGCCCAGCATTTT
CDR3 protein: CASSLEAGQPLAQHF

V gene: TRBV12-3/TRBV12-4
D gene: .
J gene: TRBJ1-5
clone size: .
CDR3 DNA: TGTGCCAGCATCTCCAAAAGGGGAGAAGATAGCAATCAGCCCCAGCATTTT
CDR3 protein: CASISKRGEDSNQPQHF

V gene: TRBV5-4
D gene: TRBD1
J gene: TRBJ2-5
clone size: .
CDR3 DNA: TGTGCCTTGTTTTGGGACGGACAGGGGAAGTACCAAGAGACCCAGTACTTC
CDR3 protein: CALFWDGQGKYQETQYF

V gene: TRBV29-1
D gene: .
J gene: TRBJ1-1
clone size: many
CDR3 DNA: TGCAGCGTTGAAGATATAGGACTGCCCACTGAAGCTTTCTTT
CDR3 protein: CSVEDIGLPTEAFF

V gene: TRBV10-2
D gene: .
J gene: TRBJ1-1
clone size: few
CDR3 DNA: TGCGCCAGCAAGGGATGGGCCCAAAACACTGAAGCTTTCTTT
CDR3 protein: CASKGWAQNTEAFF

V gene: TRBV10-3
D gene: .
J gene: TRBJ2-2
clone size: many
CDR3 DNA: TGTGCCATCGCGGTTTCGGGGGCAAACACCGGGGAGCTGTTTTTT
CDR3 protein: CAIAVSGANTGELFF

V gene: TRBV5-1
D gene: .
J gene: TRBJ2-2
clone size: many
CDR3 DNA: TGCGCCAGCAGTGGAGGGAGCGGCGGGGAGCTGTTTTTT
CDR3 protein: CASSGGSGGELFF

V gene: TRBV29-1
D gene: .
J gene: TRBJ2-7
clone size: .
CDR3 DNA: TGCAGCGTTGAAGGGGCAAGCCCAGCCTACGAGCAGTACTTC
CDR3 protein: CSVEGASPAYEQYF

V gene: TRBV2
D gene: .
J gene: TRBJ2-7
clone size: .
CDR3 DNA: TGTGCCAGCAGTGGTTGGACCGCTTACTACGAGCAGTACTTC
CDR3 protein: CASSGWTAYYEQYF

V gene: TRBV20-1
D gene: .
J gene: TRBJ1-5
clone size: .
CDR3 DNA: TGCAGTGCTGCGAGGGGCAATCAGCCCCAGCATTTT
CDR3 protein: CSAARGNQPQHF

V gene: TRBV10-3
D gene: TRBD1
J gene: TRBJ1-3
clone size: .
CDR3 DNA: TGTGCCATCAGACAGGGGGGAGGAGGCACCATATATTTT
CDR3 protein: CAIRQGGGGTIYF

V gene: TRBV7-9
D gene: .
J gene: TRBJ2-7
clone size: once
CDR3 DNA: TGTGCCAGCAGCACCACCTCAGGGAGCCCCTACGAGCAGTACTTC
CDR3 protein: CASSTTSGSPYEQYF

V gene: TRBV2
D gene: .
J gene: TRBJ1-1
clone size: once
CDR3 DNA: TGTGCCAGCAGTGATGAGGTGGGGACTGAAGCTTTCTTT
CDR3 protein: CASSDEVGTEAFF

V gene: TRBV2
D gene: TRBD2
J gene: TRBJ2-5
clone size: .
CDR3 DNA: TGTGCCAGCAGCCAAGGAGGACTAGCGGGAGGGTACCAAGAGACCCAGTACTTC
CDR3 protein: CASSQGGLAGGYQETQYF

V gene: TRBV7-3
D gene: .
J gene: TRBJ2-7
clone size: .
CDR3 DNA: TGCGCCAGCAGCGGCAGGTTGGACGAGCAGTACTTC
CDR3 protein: CASSGRLDEQYF